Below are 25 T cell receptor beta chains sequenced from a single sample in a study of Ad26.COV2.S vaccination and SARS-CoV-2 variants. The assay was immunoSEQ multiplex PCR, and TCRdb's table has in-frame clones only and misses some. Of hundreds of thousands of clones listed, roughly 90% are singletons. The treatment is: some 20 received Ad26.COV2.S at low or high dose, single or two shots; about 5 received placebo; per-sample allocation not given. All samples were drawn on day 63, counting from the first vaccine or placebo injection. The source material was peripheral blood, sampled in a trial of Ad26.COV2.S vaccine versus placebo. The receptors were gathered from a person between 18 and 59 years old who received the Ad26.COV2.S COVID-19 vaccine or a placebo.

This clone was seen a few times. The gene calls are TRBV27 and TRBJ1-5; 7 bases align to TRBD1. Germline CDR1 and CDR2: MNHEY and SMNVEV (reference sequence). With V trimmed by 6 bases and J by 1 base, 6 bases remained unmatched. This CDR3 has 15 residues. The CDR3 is CASRTTGMSNQPQHF. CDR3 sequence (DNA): TGTGCCAGCAGAACGACAGGGATGAGCAATCAGCCCCAGCATTTT.

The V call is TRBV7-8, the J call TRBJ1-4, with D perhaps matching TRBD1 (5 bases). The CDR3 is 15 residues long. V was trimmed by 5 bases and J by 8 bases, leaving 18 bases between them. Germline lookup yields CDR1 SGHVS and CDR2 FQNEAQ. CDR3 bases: TGTGCCAGCAGCCAATTGGGGGGGGAGGGAGAAAAACTGTTTTTT. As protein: CASSQLGGEGEKLFF.

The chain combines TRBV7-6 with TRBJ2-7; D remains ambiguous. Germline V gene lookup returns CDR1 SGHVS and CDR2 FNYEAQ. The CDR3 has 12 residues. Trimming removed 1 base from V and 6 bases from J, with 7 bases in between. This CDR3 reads CASSLEGLEQYF. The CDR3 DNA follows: TGTGCCAGCAGCTTAGAAGGGCTCGAGCAGTACTTC.

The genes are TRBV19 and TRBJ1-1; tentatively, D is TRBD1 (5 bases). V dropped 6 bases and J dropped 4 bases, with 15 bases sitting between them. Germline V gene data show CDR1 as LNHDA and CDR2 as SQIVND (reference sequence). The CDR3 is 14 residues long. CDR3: CASRGRDGGTEAFF. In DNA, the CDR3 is TGTGCCAGTAGGGGCAGGGACGGGGGCACTGAAGCTTTCTTT.

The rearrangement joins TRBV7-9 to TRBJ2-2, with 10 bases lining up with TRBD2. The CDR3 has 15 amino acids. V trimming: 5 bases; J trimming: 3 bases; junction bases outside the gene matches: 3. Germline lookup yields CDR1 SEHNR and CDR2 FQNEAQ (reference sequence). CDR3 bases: TGTGCCAGCAGCGGGACTAGCGCTTACACCGGGGAGCTGTTTTTT. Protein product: CASSGTSAYTGELFF.

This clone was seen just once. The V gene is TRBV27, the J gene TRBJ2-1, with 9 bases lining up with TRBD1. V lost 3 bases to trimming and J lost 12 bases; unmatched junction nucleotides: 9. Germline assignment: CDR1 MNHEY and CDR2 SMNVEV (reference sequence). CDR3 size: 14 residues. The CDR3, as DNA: TGTGCCAGCAGTTTTGCCGGGACAGGGTTGTGGCAGTTCTTC. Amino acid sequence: CASSFAGTGLWQFF.

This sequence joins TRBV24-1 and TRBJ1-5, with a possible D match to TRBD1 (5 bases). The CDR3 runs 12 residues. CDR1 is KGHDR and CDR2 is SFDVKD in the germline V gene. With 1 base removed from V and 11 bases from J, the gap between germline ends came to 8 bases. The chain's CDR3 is CATSDFKGAQHF. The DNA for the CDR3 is TGTGCCACCAGTGATTTCAAAGGGGCCCAGCATTTT.

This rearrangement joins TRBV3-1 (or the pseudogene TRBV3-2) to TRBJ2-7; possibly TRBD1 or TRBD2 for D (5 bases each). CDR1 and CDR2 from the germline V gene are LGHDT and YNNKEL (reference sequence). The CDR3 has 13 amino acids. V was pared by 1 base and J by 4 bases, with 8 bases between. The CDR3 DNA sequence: TGTGCCAGCAGCCAAGGCGAGGGGTACGAGCAGTACTTC. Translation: CASSQGEGYEQYF.

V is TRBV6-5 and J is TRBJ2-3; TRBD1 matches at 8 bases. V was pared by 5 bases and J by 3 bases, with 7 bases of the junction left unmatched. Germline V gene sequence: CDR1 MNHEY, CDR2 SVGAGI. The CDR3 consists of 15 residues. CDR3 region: CASSPGQALTDTQYF. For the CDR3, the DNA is TGTGCCAGCAGTCCGGGACAGGCTCTAACAGATACGCAGTATTTT.

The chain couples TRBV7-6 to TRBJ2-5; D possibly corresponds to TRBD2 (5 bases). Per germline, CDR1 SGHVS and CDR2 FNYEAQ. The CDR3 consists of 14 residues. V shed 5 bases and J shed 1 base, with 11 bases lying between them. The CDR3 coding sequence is TGTGCCAGCAGCCCACCCACTAGCCAAGAGACCCAGTACTTC. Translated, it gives CASSPPTSQETQYF.

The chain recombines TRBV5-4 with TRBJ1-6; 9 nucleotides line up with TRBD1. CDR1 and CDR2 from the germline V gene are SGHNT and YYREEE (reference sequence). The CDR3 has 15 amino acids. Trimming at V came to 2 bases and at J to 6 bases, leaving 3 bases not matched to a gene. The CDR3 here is CASSLRTGVNSPLHF. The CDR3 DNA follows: TGTGCCAGCAGCTTAAGGACAGGGGTTAATTCACCCCTCCACTTT.

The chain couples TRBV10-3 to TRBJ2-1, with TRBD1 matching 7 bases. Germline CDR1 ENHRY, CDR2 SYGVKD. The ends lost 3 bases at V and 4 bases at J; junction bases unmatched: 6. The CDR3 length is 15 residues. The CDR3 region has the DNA TGTGCCATCAGTGATTCAGGGGGTCGTTACAATGAGCAGTTCTTC. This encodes CAISDSGGRYNEQFF.

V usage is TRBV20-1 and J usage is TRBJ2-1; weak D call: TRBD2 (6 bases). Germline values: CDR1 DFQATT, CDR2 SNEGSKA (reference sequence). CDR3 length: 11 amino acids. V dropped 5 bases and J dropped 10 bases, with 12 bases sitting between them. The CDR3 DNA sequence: TGCAGTGCTCAGCTAGCGTCGGAGCAGTTCTTC. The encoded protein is CSAQLASEQFF.

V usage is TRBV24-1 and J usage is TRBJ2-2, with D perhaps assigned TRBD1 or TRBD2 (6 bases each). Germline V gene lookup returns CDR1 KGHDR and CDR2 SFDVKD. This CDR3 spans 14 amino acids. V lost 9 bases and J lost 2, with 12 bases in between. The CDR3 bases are TGTGCCACCGGGGGGACACCCAACACCGGGGAGCTGTTTTTT. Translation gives CATGGTPNTGELFF.

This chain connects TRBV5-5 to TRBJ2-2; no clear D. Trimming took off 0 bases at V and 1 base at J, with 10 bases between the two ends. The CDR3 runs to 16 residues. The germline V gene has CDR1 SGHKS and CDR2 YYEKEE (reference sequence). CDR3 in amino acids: CASSLGATGNTGELFF. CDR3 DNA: TGTGCCAGCAGCTTGGGGGCTACGGGGAACACCGGGGAGCTGTTTTTT.

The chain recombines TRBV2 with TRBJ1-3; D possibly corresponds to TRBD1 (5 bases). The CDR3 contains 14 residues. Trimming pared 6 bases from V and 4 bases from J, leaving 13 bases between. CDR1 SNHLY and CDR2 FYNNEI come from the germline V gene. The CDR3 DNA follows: TGTGCCAGCAGGGCCAGGGAAAACGGAAACACCATATATTTT. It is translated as CASRARENGNTIYF.

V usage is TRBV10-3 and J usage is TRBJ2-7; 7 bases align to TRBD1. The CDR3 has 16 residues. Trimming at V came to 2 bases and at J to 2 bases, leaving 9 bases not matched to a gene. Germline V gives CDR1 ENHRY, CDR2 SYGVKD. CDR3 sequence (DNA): TGTGCCATCAGTGAGGCCCACCGGGACAGTGCCTACGAGCAGTACTTC. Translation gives CAISEAHRDSAYEQYF.

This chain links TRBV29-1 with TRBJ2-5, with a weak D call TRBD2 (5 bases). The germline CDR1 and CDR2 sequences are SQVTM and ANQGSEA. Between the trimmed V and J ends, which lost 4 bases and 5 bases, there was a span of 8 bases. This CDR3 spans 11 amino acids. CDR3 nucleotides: TGCAGCGTTGTTAGGGAGGAGACCCAGTACTTC. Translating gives CSVVREETQYF.

CDR3: CASSYGGRAPNTEAFF. CDR3 in DNA: TGTGCCAGCAGTTATGGGGGAAGGGCGCCGAACACTGAAGCTTTCTTT. The rearrangement links TRBV6-6 to TRBJ1-1; D may be TRBD1 (5 bases). Per germline, CDR1 MNHNY and CDR2 SVGAGI (reference sequence). This CDR3 is 16 amino acids long. With 3 bases removed from V and 1 base from J, the gap between germline ends came to 15 bases.

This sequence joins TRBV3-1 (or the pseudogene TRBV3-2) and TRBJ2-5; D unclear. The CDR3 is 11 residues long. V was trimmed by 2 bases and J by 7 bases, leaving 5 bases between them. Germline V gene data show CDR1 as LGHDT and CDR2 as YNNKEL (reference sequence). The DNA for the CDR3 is TGTGCCAGCAGCCAAACGGGGACCCAGTACTTC. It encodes CASSQTGTQYF.

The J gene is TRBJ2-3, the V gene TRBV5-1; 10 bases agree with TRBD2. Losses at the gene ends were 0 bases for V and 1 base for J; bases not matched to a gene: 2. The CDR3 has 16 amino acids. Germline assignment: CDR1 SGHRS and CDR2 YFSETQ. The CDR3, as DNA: TGCGCCAGCAGCTTGGCCGGGACTAGCGGCACAGATACGCAGTATTTT. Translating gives CASSLAGTSGTDTQYF. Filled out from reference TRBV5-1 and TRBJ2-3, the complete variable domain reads KAGVTQTPRYLIKTRGQQVTLSCSPISGHRSVSWYQQTPGQGLQFLFEYFSETQRNKGNFPGRFSGRQFSNSRSEMNVSTLELGDSALYLCASSLAGTSGTDTQYFGPGTRLTVL.

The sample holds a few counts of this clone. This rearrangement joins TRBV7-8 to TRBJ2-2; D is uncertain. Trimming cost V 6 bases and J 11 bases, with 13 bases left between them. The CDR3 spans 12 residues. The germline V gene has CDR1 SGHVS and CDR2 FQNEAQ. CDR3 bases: TGTGCCAGCAGTCAGATTAAGACAGAGCTGTTTTTT. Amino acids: CASSQIKTELFF.

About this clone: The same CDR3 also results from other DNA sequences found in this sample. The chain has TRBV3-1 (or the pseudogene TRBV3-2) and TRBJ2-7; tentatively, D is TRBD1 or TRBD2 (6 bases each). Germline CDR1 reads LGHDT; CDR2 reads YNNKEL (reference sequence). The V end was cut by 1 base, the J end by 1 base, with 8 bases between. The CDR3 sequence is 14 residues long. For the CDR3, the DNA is TGTGCCAGCAGCCAAGGAGGGGGGTCCTACGAGCAGTACTTC. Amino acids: CASSQGGGSYEQYF.

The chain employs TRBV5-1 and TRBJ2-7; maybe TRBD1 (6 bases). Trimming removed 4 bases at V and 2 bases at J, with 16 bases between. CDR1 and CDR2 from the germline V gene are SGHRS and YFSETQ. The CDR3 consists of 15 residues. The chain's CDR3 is CASSPRTDITYEQYF. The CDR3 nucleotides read TGCGCCAGCAGCCCCCGGACAGATATCACCTACGAGCAGTACTTC.

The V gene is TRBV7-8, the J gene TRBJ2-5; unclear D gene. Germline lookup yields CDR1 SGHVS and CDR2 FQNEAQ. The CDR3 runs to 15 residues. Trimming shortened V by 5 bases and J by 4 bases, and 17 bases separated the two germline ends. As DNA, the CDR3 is TGTGCCAGCAGCCTCGCACGACTTCGCCGAGAGACCCAGTACTTC. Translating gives CASSLARLRRETQYF.